Below are 3 T cell receptor beta chains sequenced from a single sample in a study of T cell repertoires in cytomegalovirus infection. TCRdb fed the reads into MiXCR, producing one record per CDR3 protein. The repertoire consists of almost 550,000 distinct CDR3 sequences, with approximately 15% occurring once and the leading ten covering around 25%. The specimen was CD8+ T cells from PBMCs. The receptors here all came from a human donor in good health (CMV status not recorded). Some clones in this sample may be carry-over from other donors' samples.

This clonotype occurred many times. The chain carries TRBV7-6 and TRBJ1-2; D gene ambiguous. The CDR3 has 16 residues. Germline V lookup: CDR1 SGHVS, CDR2 FNYEAQ. The V gene lost 8 bases and the J gene lost 0 bases, with 19 bases spanning the gap. DNA of the CDR3: TGTGCCAGCGGCCCGGGGTCGGGAGGACCTAACTATGGCTACACCTTC. It is translated as CASGPGSGGPNYGYTF.

A few counts support this clonotype. CDR3 loop: CASSISLLAVTDTQYF. Here the CDR3 DNA reads TGTGCCAGTAGTATCTCCTTACTAGCGGTCACAGATACGCAGTATTTT. This chain joins TRBV19 and TRBJ2-3; 8 bases are shared with TRBD2. The germline gives CDR1 LNHDA, CDR2 SQIVND (reference sequence). The trim removed 3 bases at V and 2 bases at J, leaving 7 bases unmatched. This CDR3 region has 16 residues.

This clonotype has at least ten counts. The rearrangement joins TRBV7-8 to TRBJ1-5; D is perhaps TRBD1 (6 bases). V lost 6 bases and J 2 bases, leaving 11 bases between the germline ends. The CDR3 sequence is 14 residues long. CDR1 and CDR2 (germline): SGHVS, FQNEAQ. The CDR3 spells CASSQGLGNQPQHF. In DNA form, the CDR3 reads TGTGCCAGCAGTCAGGGGTTGGGCAATCAGCCCCAGCATTTT. Filled out from reference TRBV7-8 and TRBJ1-5, the complete variable domain reads GAGVSQSPRYKVAKRGQDVALRCDPISGHVSLFWYQQALGQGPEFLTYFQNEAQLDKSGLPSDRFFAERPEGSVSTLKIQRTQQEDSAVYLCASSQGLGNQPQHFGDGTRLSIL.